Reported below is one TCR beta chain. Its antigen remains unidentified. This entry is derived from a study of PD-1 blockade in classical Hodgkin lymphoma. The data were produced by immunoSEQ multiplex PCR, yet TCRdb's version contains in-frame clones alone and is incomplete. The sample has around 30,000 clones; around 74% are singletons. Specified time point: cycle 4 day 1 (C4D1), after more than five weeks of nivolumab. Every patient was affected by relapse after autologous stem cell transplantation, while exposure to brentuximab vedotin was not uniform. General observations from the study: By cycle point C4D1, TCR diversity had risen significantly in CD4+ cells (but not CD8+ cells). Baseline TCR diversity was reportedly lower in newly diagnosed patients than in healthy donors. It was reported as lower still in relapsed/refractory patients. Complete responders had baseline diversity similar to newly diagnosed patients.

Germline CDR1 and CDR2: SGHTA and FQGNSA. This CDR3 contains 14 residues. V was pared by 8 bases and J by 6 bases, with 19 bases between. This sequence joins TRBV7-2 and TRBJ1-1; tentatively, D is TRBD1 (5 bases). The receptor was isolated from a human donor with classical Hodgkin lymphoma. The sequences come from peripheral blood mononuclear cells (PBMCs), collected before the fourth cycle of nivolumab. Here the CDR3 DNA reads TGTGCCAGCGCCCTGCAATTGGGGGTCGCTGAAGCTTTCTTT. Translating gives CASALQLGVAEAFF. The entire variable domain, with the rest obtained from reference TRBV7-2 and TRBJ1-1, is as follows: GAGVSQSPSNKVTEKGKDVELRCDPISGHTALYWYRQSLGQGLEFLIYFQGNSAPDKSGLPSDRFSAERTGGSVSTLTIQRTQQEDSAVYLCASALQLGVAEAFFGQGTRLTVV.